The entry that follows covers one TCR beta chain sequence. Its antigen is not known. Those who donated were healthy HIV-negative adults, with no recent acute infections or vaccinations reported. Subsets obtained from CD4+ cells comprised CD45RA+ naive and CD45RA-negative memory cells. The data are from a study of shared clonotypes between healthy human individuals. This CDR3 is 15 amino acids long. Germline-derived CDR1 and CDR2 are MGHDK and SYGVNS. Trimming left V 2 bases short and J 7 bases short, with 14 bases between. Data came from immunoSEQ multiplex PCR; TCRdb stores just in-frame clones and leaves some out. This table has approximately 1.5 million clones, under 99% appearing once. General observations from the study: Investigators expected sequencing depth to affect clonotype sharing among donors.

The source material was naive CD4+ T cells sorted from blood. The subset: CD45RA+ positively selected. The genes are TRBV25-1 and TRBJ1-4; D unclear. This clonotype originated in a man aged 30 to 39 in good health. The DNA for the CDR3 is TGTGCCAGCAGTGAAGCGACCGCCCGAGGTGAAAAACTGTTTTTT. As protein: CASSEATARGEKLFF. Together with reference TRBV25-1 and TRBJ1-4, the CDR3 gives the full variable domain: EADIYQTPRYLVIGTGKKITLECSQTMGHDKMYWYQQDPGMELHLIHYSYGVNSTEKGDLSSESTVSRIRTEHFPLTLESARPSHTSQYLCASSEATARGEKLFFGSGTQLSVL.